Given below is one T cell receptor (beta chain) in context. Antigen: not known. Trimming pared 6 bases from V and 0 bases from J, leaving 16 bases between. The CDR3 runs 16 residues. Germline CDR1 and CDR2: SGHRS and YFSETQ. Relapse after autologous stem cell transplantation occurred in every patient, and brentuximab vedotin exposure varied. Out of thawed PBMCs, magnetic negative selection purified CD4+ T cells. Classifying best responses yielded complete response, partial response or progressive disease. Sequencing used immunoSEQ multiplex PCR; TCRdb keeps in-frame clones, though not all of them. Of 6,000 to 9,500 clones detected, 70% to 90% appear once; the ten largest clones hold more than 1.5%. These data belong to a study of PD-1 blockade in classical Hodgkin lymphoma. Study-level results: Whoever responded completely had baseline diversity much like that seen in newly diagnosed patients. At baseline, newly diagnosed patients reportedly showed less TCR diversity than healthy donors. While CD8+ TCR diversity did not rise significantly by C4D1, CD4+ TCR diversity did.

The source of this sequence is a human donor with classical Hodgkin lymphoma. V gene TRBV5-1 combines with J gene TRBJ2-1; weak D call: TRBD1 (5 bases). Sequenced here: CD4+ T cells from blood, sampled at baseline. CDR3 amino acids: CASTLGTGRSYNEQFF. The CDR3 DNA is TGCGCCAGCACCCTGGGCACAGGTCGCTCCTACAATGAGCAGTTCTTC.